This T cell receptor beta chain derives from a study of blood T cell repertoires in COVID-19 (dated by TCRdb to about 2020). A note on the overall study: The collaborator samples originated in the United States, Italy and Spain and spanned the acute and convalescent phases of COVID-19. The prospective study material was composed of cDNA or gDNA derived from T cells, B-cell-depleted T cells, or PBMCs. Deeply sampled blood TCRbeta repertoires from subjects exposed to, actively infected with, or recovered from COVID-19 were included in the dataset. The repertoires were released in a freely available public database meant as a resource for research on the immune response to SARS-CoV-2. Samples were obtained from the ongoing ImmuneRACE study (first 160 participants) and from 1,254 subjects provided by 6 global collaborators. The sample metadata nearly always contained a de-identified subject ID, COVID-19 status, age in years and sex. Where HLA class I and class II types were available, the types were taken from metadata supplied by the sample provider, not from assay-based typing.

Points the paper makes about the study in general: The quantity of clinical and demographic metadata differed by source and by participant and was supplied without curation.

The CDR3 runs 14 residues from the cysteine to the phenylalanine. Only the CDR3 part of the read is kept: 42 bases, read in frame from the first base. CDR1 and CDR2 (LGHDT, YNNKEL) derive from the germline V gene (reference sequence). V is pared back by 1 base and J by 6 bases, with 12 bases lying between the germline termini. Collaborating institutions collected whole blood in K2EDTA tubes following their own protocols. Collaborator samples were shipped for TCRbeta analysis as frozen whole blood, isolated PBMCs, or DNA extracted from either sample type. The immunoSEQ Assay, a bias-controlled multiplex PCR, was used to amplify TCRbeta CDR3 regions from genomic DNA. Turning to the authors' computational methods: The number of nucleated cells in each sample was estimated from the amplification of reference gene primers within the assay. To quantify the absolute abundance of each unique TCRbeta CDR3 rearrangement, sequence reads were collapsed and filtered. For each sample, productive Simpson clonality was calculated by taking the square root of Simpson's diversity index across productive rearrangements. In its TCRdb copy, this immuneACCESS table keeps in-frame sequences only and misses some clones. Where compared with another copy, unresolved V genes explain less than half of these, and the others have no known cause. V, J and clone size derive from that table, while D and trimming were established from the DNA sequence. In this sample the table shows nearly 200,000 clones, roughly 80% of which occur a single time. Together, the top ten hold 20% of the sample.

This clone was seen a few times. This clone's antigen is unknown. The sample holds no much larger clone one base away, and base qualities are not on file. The sequence joins TRBV3-1 (or the pseudogene TRBV3-2) to TRBJ1-1, with no confident D gene call. The material sequenced was peripheral blood. This sequence was found in a human donor in a cohort sampled during active COVID-19. Read as DNA, the sequence is TGTGCCAGCAGCCAAGTAGGAAGACGGGCTGAAGCTTTCTTT. The resulting protein is CASSQVGRRAEAFF.